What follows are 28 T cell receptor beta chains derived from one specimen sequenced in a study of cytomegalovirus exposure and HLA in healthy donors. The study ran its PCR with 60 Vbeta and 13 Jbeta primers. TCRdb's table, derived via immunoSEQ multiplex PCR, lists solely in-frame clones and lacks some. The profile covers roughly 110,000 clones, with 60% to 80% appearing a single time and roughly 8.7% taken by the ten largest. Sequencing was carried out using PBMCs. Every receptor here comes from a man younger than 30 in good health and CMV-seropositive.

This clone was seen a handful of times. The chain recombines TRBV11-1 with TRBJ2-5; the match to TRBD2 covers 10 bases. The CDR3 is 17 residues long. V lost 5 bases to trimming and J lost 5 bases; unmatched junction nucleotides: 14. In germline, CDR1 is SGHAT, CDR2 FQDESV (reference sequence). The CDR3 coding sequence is TGTGCCAGCAGCCTCCCCATACTAGCGGGGAAGTTTGAGACCCAGTACTTC. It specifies CASSLPILAGKFETQYF.

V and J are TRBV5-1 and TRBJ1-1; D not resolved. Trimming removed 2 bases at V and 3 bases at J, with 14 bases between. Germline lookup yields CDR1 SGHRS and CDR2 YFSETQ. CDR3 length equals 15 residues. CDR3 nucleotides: TGCGCCAGCAGCTTAAAGGGAGGAGGATACACTGAAGCTTTCTTT. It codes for CASSLKGGGYTEAFF.

CDR3 nucleotides: TGTGCCAGCAGTGACCTTCGACATTATGGCTACACCTTC. It codes for CASSDLRHYGYTF. The V call is TRBV6-1, the J call TRBJ1-2, with D uncertain. The CDR3 has 13 amino acids. Germline V gene data show CDR1 as MNHNS and CDR2 as SASEGT. V shed 3 bases and J shed 5 bases, with 10 bases lying between them.

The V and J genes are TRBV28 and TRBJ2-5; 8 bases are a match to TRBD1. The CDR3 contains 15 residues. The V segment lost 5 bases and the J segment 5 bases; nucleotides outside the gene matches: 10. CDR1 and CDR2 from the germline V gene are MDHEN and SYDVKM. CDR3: CASSPSTGVVETQYF. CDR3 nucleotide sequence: TGTGCCAGCAGTCCCTCGACAGGGGTAGTGGAGACCCAGTACTTC.

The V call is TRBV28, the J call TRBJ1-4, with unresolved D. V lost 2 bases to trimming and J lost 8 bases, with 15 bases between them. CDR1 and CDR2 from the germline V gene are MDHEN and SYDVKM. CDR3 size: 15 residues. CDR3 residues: CASSLHTAAGEKLFF. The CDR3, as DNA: TGTGCCAGCAGTTTACACACTGCGGCGGGAGAAAAACTGTTTTTT.

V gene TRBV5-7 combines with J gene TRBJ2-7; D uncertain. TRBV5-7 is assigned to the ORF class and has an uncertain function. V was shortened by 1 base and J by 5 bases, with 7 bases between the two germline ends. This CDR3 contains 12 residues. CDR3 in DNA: TGTGCCAGCAGCTTGAAGAGCCACGAGCAGTACTTC. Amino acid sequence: CASSLKSHEQYF.

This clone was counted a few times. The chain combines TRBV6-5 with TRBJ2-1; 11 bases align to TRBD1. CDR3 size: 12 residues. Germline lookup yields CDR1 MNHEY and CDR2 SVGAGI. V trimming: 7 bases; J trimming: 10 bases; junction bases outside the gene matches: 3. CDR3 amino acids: CASIGTGGEQFF. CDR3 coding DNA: TGTGCCAGCATAGGGACAGGGGGGGAGCAGTTCTTC.

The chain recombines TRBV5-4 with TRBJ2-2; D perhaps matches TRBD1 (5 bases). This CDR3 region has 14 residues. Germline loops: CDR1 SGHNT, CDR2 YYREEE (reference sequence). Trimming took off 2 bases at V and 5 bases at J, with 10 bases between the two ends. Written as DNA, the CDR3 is TGTGCCAGCAGCTTTCAGGGTGGGACCGGGGAGCTGTTTTTT. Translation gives CASSFQGGTGELFF.

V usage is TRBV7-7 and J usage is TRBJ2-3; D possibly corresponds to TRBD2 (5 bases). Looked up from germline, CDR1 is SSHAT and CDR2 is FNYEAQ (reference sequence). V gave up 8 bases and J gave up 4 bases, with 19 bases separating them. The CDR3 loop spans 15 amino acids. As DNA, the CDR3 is TGTGCCAGCGGGCCGATTACGAGGCGGGCAGATACGCAGTATTTT. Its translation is CASGPITRRADTQYF.

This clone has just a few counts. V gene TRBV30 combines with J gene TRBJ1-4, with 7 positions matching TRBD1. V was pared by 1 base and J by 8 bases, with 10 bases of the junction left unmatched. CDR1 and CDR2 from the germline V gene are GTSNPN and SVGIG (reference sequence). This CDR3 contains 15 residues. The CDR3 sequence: CAWSEQTGVGEKLFF. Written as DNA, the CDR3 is TGTGCCTGGAGTGAGCAAACAGGGGTAGGGGAAAAACTGTTTTTT.

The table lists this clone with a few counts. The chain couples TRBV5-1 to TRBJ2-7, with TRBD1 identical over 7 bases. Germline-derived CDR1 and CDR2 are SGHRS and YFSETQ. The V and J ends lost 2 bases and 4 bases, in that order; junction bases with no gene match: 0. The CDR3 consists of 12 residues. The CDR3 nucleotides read TGCGCCAGCAGCTTACAGGGGTACGAGCAGTACTTC. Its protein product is CASSLQGYEQYF.

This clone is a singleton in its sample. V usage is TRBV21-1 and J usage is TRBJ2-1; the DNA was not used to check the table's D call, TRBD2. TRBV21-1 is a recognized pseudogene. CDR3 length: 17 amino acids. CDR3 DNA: TGTGCCAGCAGCAAAGGTGGGACTAGCGGATCCTACAATGAGCAGTTCTTC. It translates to CASSKGGTSGSYNEQFF.

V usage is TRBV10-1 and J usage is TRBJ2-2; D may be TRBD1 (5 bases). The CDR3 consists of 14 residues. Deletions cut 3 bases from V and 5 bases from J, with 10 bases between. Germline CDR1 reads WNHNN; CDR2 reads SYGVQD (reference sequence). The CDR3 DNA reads TGCGCCAGCAGTGAACAGGAAGAAACCGGGGAGCTGTTTTTT. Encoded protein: CASSEQEETGELFF.

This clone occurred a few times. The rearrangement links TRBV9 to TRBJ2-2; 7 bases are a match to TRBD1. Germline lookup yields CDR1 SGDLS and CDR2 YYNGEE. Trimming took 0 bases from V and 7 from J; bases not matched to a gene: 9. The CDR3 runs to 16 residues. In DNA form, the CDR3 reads TGTGCCAGCAGCGTAGAATCAGGGGGAGAGTTCGGGGAGCTGTTTTTT. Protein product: CASSVESGGEFGELFF.

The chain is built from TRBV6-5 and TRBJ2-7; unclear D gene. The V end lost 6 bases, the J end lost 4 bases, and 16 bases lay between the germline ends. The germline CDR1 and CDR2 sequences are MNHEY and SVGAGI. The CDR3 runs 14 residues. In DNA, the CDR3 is TGTGCCAGCAGCTCACTCCCCCCCCCTTACGAGCAGTACTTC. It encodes CASSSLPPPYEQYF.

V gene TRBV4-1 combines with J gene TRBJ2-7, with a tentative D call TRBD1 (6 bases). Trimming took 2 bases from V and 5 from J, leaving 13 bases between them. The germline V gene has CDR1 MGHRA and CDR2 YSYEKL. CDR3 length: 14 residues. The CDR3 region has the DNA TGCGCCAGCAGCCAACAGGGGCGTTTCCACGAGCAGTACTTC. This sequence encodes CASSQQGRFHEQYF.

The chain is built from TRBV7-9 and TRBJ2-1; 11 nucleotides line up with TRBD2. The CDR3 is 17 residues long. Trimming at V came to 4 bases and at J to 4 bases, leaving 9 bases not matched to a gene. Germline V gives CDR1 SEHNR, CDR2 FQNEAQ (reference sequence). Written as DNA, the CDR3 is TGTGCCAGCAGCTCCACACTAGCGGGGGCCCCGTACAATGAGCAGTTCTTC. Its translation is CASSSTLAGAPYNEQFF. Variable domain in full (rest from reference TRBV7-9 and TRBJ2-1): DTGVSQNPRHKITKRGQNVTFRCDPISEHNRLYWYRQTLGQGPEFLTYFQNEAQLEKSRLLSDRFSAERPKGSFSTLEIQRTEQGDSAMYLCASSSTLAGAPYNEQFFGPGTRLTVL.

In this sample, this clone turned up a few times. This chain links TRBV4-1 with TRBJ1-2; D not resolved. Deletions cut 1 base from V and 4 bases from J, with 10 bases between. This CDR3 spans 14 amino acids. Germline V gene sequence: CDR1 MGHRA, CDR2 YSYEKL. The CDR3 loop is CASSQVGFTYGYTF. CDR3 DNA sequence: TGCGCCAGCAGCCAAGTCGGGTTCACCTATGGCTACACCTTC.

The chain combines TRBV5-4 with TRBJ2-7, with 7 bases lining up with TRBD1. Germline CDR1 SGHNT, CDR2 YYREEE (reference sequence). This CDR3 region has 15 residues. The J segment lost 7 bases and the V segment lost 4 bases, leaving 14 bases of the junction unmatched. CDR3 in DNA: TGTGCCAGCAGCGCACCGGGACAGCTGTTCGGGGAGCAGTACGTC. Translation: CASSAPGQLFGEQYV.

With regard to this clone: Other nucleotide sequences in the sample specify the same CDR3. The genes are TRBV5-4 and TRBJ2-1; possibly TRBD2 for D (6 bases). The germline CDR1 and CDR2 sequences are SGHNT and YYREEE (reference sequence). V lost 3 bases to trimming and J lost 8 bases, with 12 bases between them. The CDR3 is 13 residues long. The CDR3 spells CASSSGLQDEQFF. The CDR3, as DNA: TGTGCCAGCAGCTCGGGACTCCAGGATGAGCAGTTCTTC.

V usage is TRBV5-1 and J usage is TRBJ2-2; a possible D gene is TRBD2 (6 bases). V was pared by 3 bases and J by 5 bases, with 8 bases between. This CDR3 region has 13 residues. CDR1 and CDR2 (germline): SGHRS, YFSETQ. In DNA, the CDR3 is TGCGCCAGCAGCTCCCGGGGGACCGGGGAGCTGTTTTTT. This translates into CASSSRGTGELFF.

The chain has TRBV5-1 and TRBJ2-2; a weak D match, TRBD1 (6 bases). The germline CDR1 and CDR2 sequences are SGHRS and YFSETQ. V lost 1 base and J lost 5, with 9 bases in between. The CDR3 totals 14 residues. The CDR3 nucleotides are TGCGCCAGCAGCTTGCTGGGGGCTACCGGGGAGCTGTTTTTT. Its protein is CASSLLGATGELFF. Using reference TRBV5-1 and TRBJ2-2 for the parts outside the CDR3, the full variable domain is KAGVTQTPRYLIKTRGQQVTLSCSPISGHRSVSWYQQTPGQGLQFLFEYFSETQRNKGNFPGRFSGRQFSNSRSEMNVSTLELGDSALYLCASSLLGATGELFFGEGSRLTVL.

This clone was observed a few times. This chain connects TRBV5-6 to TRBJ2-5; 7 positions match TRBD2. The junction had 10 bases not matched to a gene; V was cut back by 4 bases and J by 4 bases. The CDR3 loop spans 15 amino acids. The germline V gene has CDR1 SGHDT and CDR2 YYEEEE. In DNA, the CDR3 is TGTGCCAGCAGCCCGCTCCCAGGGAGGGGAGAGACCCAGTACTTC. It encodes CASSPLPGRGETQYF.

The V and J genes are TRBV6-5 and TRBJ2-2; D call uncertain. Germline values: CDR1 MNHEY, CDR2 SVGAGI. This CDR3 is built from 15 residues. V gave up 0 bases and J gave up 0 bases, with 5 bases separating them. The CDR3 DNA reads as TGTGCCAGCAGTTACTCGACATCGAACACCGGGGAGCTGTTTTTT. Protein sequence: CASSYSTSNTGELFF.

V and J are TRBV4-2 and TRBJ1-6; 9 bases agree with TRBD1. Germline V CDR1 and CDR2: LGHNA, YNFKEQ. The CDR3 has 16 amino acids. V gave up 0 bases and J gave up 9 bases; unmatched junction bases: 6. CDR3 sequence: CASSQEPDRGPSPLHF. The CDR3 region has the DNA TGTGCCAGCAGCCAAGAACCGGACAGGGGCCCTTCACCCCTCCACTTT.

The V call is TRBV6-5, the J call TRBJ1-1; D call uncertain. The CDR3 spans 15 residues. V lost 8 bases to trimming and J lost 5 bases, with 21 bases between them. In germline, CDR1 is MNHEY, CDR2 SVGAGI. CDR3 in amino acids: CASLSQTYGGTEAFF. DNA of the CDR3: TGTGCCAGCTTGTCACAGACGTACGGTGGTACTGAAGCTTTCTTT.

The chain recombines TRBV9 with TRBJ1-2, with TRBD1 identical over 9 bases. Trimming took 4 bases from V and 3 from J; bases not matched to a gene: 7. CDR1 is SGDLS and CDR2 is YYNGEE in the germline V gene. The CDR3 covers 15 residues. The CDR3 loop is CASSPRTGAYYGYTF. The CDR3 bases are TGTGCCAGCAGCCCCCGGACAGGGGCTTACTATGGCTACACCTTC.

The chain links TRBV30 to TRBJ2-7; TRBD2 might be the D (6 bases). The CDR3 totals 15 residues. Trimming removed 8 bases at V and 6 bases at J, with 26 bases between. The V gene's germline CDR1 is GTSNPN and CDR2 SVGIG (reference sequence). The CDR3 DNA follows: TGTGCCGGACGGAAACCAACCGGGAGACGGTGCGAGCAGTACGTC. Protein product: CAGRKPTGRRCEQYV.